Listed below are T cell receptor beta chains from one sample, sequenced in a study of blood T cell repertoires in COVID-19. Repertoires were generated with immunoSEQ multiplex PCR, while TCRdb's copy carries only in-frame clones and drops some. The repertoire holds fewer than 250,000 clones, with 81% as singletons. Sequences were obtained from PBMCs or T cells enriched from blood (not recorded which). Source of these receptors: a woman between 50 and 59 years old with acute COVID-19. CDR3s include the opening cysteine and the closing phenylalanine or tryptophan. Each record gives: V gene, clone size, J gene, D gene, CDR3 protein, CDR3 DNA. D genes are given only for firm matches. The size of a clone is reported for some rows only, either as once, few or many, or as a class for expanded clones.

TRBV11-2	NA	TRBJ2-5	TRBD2	CASSLDSTSGGLKYF	TGTGCCAGCAGCTTAGATTCTACTAGCGGGGGCCTTAAGTACTTC
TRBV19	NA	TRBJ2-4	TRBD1	CASSRPGQGTIQYF	TGTGCCAGTAGTAGGCCGGGACAGGGGACCATTCAGTACTTC
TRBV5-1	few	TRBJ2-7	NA	CASSLVQGGAIYEQYF	TGCGCCAGCAGCTTGGTACAGGGTGGTGCAATCTACGAGCAGTACTTC
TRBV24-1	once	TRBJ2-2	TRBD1	CATSTTGTGELFF	TGTGCCACCAGTACGACAGGGACCGGGGAGCTGTTTTTT
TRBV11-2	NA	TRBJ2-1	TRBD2	CASSLAAGGTYNEQFF	TGTGCCAGCAGCTTAGCAGCGGGAGGGACCTACAATGAGCAGTTCTTC
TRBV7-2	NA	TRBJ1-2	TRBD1	CAKLQGDYGYTF	TGTGCCAAGCTACAGGGGGACTATGGCTACACCTTC
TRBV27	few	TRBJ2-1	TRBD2	CASSPPLADLSYNEQFF	TGTGCCAGCAGCCCTCCTCTAGCGGACCTCTCCTACAATGAGCAGTTCTTC
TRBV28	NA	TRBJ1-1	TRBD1	CASSLRTGRGMNTEAFF	TGTGCCAGCAGCCTAAGGACAGGGCGAGGCATGAACACTGAAGCTTTCTTT
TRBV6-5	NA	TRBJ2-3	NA	CASRLDTTDTQYF	TGTGCCAGCAGGCTGGACACCACAGATACGCAGTATTTT
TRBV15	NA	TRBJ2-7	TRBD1	CATSRATTGTYEQYF	TGTGCCACCAGCAGAGCCACGACAGGGACCTACGAGCAGTACTTC
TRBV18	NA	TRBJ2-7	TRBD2	CASSLPGGGSYEQYF	TGTGCCAGCTCACTTCCGGGCGGGGGCTCCTACGAGCAGTACTTC
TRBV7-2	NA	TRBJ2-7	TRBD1	CASSLQGASSYEQYF	TGTGCCAGCAGCTTACAGGGGGCTAGCTCCTACGAGCAGTACTTC
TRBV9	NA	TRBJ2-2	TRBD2	CASSELAGGTGELFF	TGTGCCAGCAGCGAACTAGCGGGGGGGACCGGGGAGCTGTTTTTT
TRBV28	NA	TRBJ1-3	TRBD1	CASSLWTGLERGNTIYF	TGTGCCAGCAGTTTGTGGACAGGGCTGGAACGGGGAAACACCATATATTTT
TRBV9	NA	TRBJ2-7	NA	CASSVGPSGEQYF	TGTGCCAGCAGCGTAGGCCCCAGCGGCGAGCAGTACTTC
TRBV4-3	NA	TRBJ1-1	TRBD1	CASRGQGNTEAFF	TGCGCCAGCAGGGGACAGGGGAACACTGAAGCTTTCTTT
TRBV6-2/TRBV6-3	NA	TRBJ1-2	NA	CASSYGTYGYTF	TGTGCCAGCAGTTACGGGACATATGGCTACACCTTC
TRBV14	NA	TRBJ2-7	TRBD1	CASSQVRGTGTGDYEQYF	TGTGCCAGCAGCCAAGTTCGCGGCACCGGGACAGGGGACTACGAGCAGTACTTC
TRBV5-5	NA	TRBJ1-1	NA	CASSLGRMRAEAFF	TGTGCCAGCAGCTTGGGGCGGATGAGGGCTGAAGCTTTCTTT
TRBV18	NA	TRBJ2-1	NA	CASSPRQYNEQFF	TGTGCCAGCTCACCACGACAGTACAATGAGCAGTTCTTC
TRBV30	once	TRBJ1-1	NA	CAWRLNIKKGTNTEAFF	TGTGCCTGGAGGCTGAATATCAAGAAGGGGACAAACACTGAAGCTTTCTTT
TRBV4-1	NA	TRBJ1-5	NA	CASSQGVGSDGQPQHF	TGCGCCAGCAGCCAAGGGGTAGGAAGCGACGGGCAGCCCCAGCATTTT